The sequence of this T cell receptor beta chain was determined in a study of human T cells and chemical hapten exposure. Turning to the study itself: Mainly, slight library volume differences in the pool made TCR yields vary.

TCRdb redid the calling of the RACE reads with MiXCR, one entry per CDR3 protein. Of about 54,000 distinct CDR3 sequences detected, 9.9% appear once; the ten largest clones hold about 1.7%. Study outcomes and limitations: There were significantly more large CDR3 similarity clusters among expanded TCRs than among controls.

This clonotype was picked up a small number of times. As yet, its antigen is unknown. Documented time point: patch test 2, 6 weeks after DPC sensitization. This sample's treatment: therapeutic diphenylcyclopropenone sensitization with weekly scalp DPC. Every patch test was put on after a blood sample was taken. The clonotype originates from a woman aged 45 to 65 with alopecia areata. Some clones in this sample may be carry-over from other donors' samples. The source material was whole blood, sampled in connection with sensitization to the hapten diphenylcyclopropenone (DPC).

CDR3 residues: CASSSRTYGYTF. The CDR3 DNA sequence: TGTGCCAGCAGTTCTCGGACCTATGGCTACACCTTC. This chain joins TRBV2 and TRBJ1-2; D is uncertain. The ends were cut back, 5 bases at V and 4 bases at J, with 8 bases in the middle. The germline CDR1 and CDR2 sequences are SNHLY and FYNNEI. The CDR3 spans 12 residues.